Following are 2 T cell receptor beta chains from one sample sequenced in a study of shared T cell receptors in the human thymus (dated by TCRdb to the early 2020s). Receptor amplification or capture employed the immunoSEQ multiplex PCR assay. TCRdb mirrors the immuneACCESS table, restricted to in-frame sequences. Some clones are absent from its copies; in checked studies, under half trace to an unresolved V gene, and the reason for the others is unknown. The sample table lists 700,000 or so clones, 80% to 90% of them with a count of one. Together, the top ten hold more than 0.008% of the sample. The same specimen was also included in a second study, on human thymus T cells.

The specimen sequenced was thymocytes. Receptors were obtained from a girl in the first two years of life with a congenital heart defect. Donor details come from another sample of the same person, matched by shared clones.

A single count supports this clone. The rearrangement links TRBV15 to TRBJ1-2; a possible D gene is TRBD1 (6 bases). V lost 1 base and J lost 3, with 12 bases in between. CDR3 length: 15 residues. CDR1 and CDR2 (germline): LNHNV, YYDKDF (reference sequence). CDR3 region: CATSRARTADYGYTF. CDR3 nucleotide sequence: TGTGCCACCAGCAGAGCTAGGACAGCAGACTATGGCTACACCTTC.

The chain couples TRBV5-6 to TRBJ2-2; tentative D call: TRBD2 (6 bases). The V gene lost 0 bases and the J gene lost 0 bases, with 15 bases spanning the gap. The CDR3 contains 18 residues. Germline V CDR1 and CDR2: SGHDT, YYEEEE. The CDR3 coding sequence is TGTGCCAGCAGCTTGGGGCCCCGACGGGAGCCGAACACCGGGGAGCTGTTTTTT. Its translation is CASSLGPRREPNTGELFF.